Below, 25 T cell receptor beta chains from the same sample are listed, as sequenced in a study of blood T cell repertoires in COVID-19. Some clones are missing from TCRdb's copy, which holds only in-frame ones; the method was immunoSEQ multiplex PCR. The sample carries around 150,000 clones, approximately 79% recorded once. Sequenced material: peripheral blood. Source of these receptors: a woman aged 40 to 49 with COVID-19, enrolled during active disease.

This sequence joins TRBV3-1 (or the pseudogene TRBV3-2) and TRBJ2-7; 10 bases match TRBD1. Germline CDR1 LGHDT, CDR2 YNNKEL (reference sequence). CDR3 length: 20 amino acids. With 4 bases clipped from V and 3 bases from J, the junction kept 21 bases outside the gene matches. This chain's CDR3 is CASSPLLGQGTPLLVYEQYF. Here the CDR3 DNA reads TGTGCCAGCAGCCCGCTATTGGGACAGGGGACTCCCCTATTAGTCTACGAGCAGTACTTC.

The chain is built from TRBV18 and TRBJ2-1; TRBD1 matches at 10 bases. V lost 8 bases, J lost 7 bases, and 5 bases stayed unmatched. The CDR3 is made up of 13 amino acids. Germline V lookup: CDR1 KGHSH, CDR2 LQKENI. Here the CDR3 DNA reads TGTGCCAGCCGGACAGGGGGGGTGAATGAGCAGTTCTTC. Translation gives CASRTGGVNEQFF.

This clone showed up just a few times. The V gene is TRBV12-3 or TRBV12-4, the J gene TRBJ1-1; no definite D call. V was pared by 7 bases and J by 4 bases, with 10 bases between. The CDR3 covers 12 residues. This CDR3 is CASTVRSTEAFF. CDR3 coding DNA: TGTGCCAGCACCGTCAGATCCACTGAAGCTTTCTTT.

V is TRBV11-2 and J is TRBJ2-1, with 7 bases that match TRBD2. The V and J ends lost 2 bases and 5 bases, in that order; junction bases with no gene match: 15. The CDR3 spans 18 residues. The germline CDR1 and CDR2 sequences are SGHAT and FQNNGV. The DNA of the CDR3 is TGTGCCAGCAGCTTATCCCCAGGTCAGGGCGGGGGTCACAATGAGCAGTTCTTC. Amino acids: CASSLSPGQGGGHNEQFF.

V is TRBV27 and J is TRBJ1-2; no firm D call. This CDR3 contains 14 residues. The germline V gene encodes CDR1 MNHEY and CDR2 SMNVEV (reference sequence). V was clipped by 4 bases and J by 4 bases, with 13 bases between them. The CDR3: CASSSLIGLYGYTF. The DNA of the CDR3 is TGTGCCAGCAGTTCACTAATCGGACTCTATGGCTACACCTTC.

V usage is TRBV7-9 and J usage is TRBJ1-1, with D possibly TRBD1 on 6 matching bases. Trimming left V 2 bases short and J 9 bases short, with 16 bases between. Per germline, CDR1 SEHNR and CDR2 FQNEAQ (reference sequence). CDR3 length: 14 amino acids. The CDR3 DNA sequence: TGTGCCAGCAGCTTAAATCCAGGGGACTACCAAGCTTTCTTT. Its protein is CASSLNPGDYQAFF.

The genes are TRBV12-3 or TRBV12-4 and TRBJ1-3, with D perhaps matching TRBD1 (5 bases). This CDR3 is built from 11 residues. V was pared by 8 bases and J by 8 bases, with 10 bases between. The CDR3: CASSIGDTIYF. The CDR3 bases are TGTGCCAGCTCCATAGGGGACACCATATATTTT.

The rearrangement links TRBV9 to TRBJ1-3, with 8 bases aligning to TRBD1. This CDR3 is 15 amino acids long. The trim removed 3 bases at V and 4 bases at J, leaving 6 bases unmatched. CDR1 SGDLS and CDR2 YYNGEE come from the germline V gene. CDR3: CASSGQTGAGNTIYF. CDR3 coding DNA: TGTGCCAGCAGCGGCCAGACAGGGGCCGGAAACACCATATATTTT.

The chain combines TRBV10-3 with TRBJ2-3; 8 bases map to TRBD2. The germline V gene encodes CDR1 ENHRY and CDR2 SYGVKD. This CDR3 is 14 amino acids long. V lost 10 bases and J lost 6; bases outside the gene matches: 12. The CDR3 DNA reads TGTGCCACTGGGGGCAGCGGGGGTACGGATACGCAGTATTTT. It encodes CATGGSGGTDTQYF.

The count of this clone is one. This CDR3 is CASSLGGGTGFEQYF. CDR3 DNA: TGTGCCAGCAGCTTAGGAGGGGGCACAGGGTTCGAGCAGTACTTC. The gene calls are TRBV11-2 and TRBJ2-7, with 7 nucleotides matching TRBD1. Germline lookup yields CDR1 SGHAT and CDR2 FQNNGV. The J segment lost 6 bases and the V segment lost 1 base, leaving 9 bases of the junction unmatched. This CDR3 is 15 amino acids long.

This clone was counted between two and nine times. V is TRBV15 and J is TRBJ1-1; the D gene is possibly TRBD1 (6 bases). CDR1 is LNHNV and CDR2 is YYDKDF in the germline V gene (reference sequence). CDR3 length: 16 residues. V dropped 1 base and J dropped 8 bases, with 20 bases sitting between them. CDR3 in amino acids: CATSRGPREGEGEAFF. The DNA of the CDR3 is TGTGCCACCAGCAGAGGCCCGCGGGAGGGGGAGGGGGAAGCTTTCTTT.

The chain combines TRBV11-1 with TRBJ2-1; 7 positions match TRBD1. V gave up 5 bases and J gave up 1 base; unmatched junction bases: 2. Per germline, CDR1 SGHAT and CDR2 FQDESV (reference sequence). This CDR3 has 14 amino acids. The CDR3 nucleotides read TGTGCCAGCAGCCACAGGGGTTCCTACAATGAGCAGTTCTTC. Its translation is CASSHRGSYNEQFF.

The genes are TRBV18 and TRBJ2-2; tentative D call: TRBD1 (5 bases). The CDR3 has 14 residues. Trimming took 1 base from V and 3 from J, leaving 6 bases between them. Germline V CDR1 and CDR2: KGHSH, LQKENI. CDR3 nucleotides: TGTGCCAGCTCACCACTCAGGGACACCGGGGAGCTGTTTTTT. This sequence encodes CASSPLRDTGELFF.

With respect to this clone: The germline gene is not matched at one end of the junction; a read error may be the cause. CDR3 DNA: TGTGCCAGCAGTAAAGCGGGCCGAGAGACCCAGTACTTC. Encoded protein: CASSKAGRETQYF. The chain couples TRBV6-1 to TRBJ2-5; possibly TRBD2 for D (6 bases). The CDR3 runs 13 residues. Germline CDR1 and CDR2: MNHNS and SASEGT.

This clone was found a few times. The chain couples TRBV6-4 to TRBJ2-3; 8 nucleotides line up with TRBD1. Trimming took 4 bases from V and 1 from J; bases not matched to a gene: 4. The CDR3 has 15 residues. Germline values: CDR1 MRHNA, CDR2 SNTAGT. CDR3 in amino acids: CASSAGQGGTDTQYF. The CDR3, as DNA: TGTGCCAGCAGTGCCGGACAGGGTGGCACAGATACGCAGTATTTT.

The chain carries TRBV5-1 and TRBJ1-2; no clear D gene. The CDR3 sequence is 13 residues long. From germline, CDR1 is SGHRS and CDR2 YFSETQ. V was clipped by 0 bases and J by 7 bases, with 10 bases between them. CDR3 nucleotide sequence: TGCGCCAGCAGCTTGGGGGCCGCTTCTGGCTACACCTTC. This translates into CASSLGAASGYTF.

V usage is TRBV6-2 or TRBV6-3 and J usage is TRBJ1-1; 9 positions agree with TRBD1. This CDR3 contains 16 residues. Germline V lookup: CDR1 MNHEY, CDR2 SVGEGT. The junction had 4 bases not matched to a gene; V was cut back by 2 bases and J by 0 bases. This chain's CDR3 is CASSYPGTGLNTEAFF. The CDR3 nucleotides are TGTGCCAGCAGTTACCCGGGGACAGGGTTGAACACTGAAGCTTTCTTT.

The rearrangement joins TRBV2 to TRBJ2-3; unclear D gene. Per the germline V gene, CDR1 is SNHLY and CDR2 is FYNNEI. V lost 4 bases and J lost 2, with 10 bases in between. This CDR3 is 14 amino acids long. CDR3: CASSVGVTTDTQYF. The CDR3, as DNA: TGTGCCAGCAGTGTAGGAGTTACCACAGATACGCAGTATTTT.

This chain joins TRBV19 and TRBJ2-2, with D tentatively TRBD1 (6 bases). The germline V gene has CDR1 LNHDA and CDR2 SQIVND (reference sequence). V lost 6 bases, J lost 5 bases, and 25 bases lay in between. The length of the CDR3 is 18 residues. CDR3: CASRQYPTGFGATGELFF. The DNA of the CDR3 is TGTGCCAGTAGGCAATACCCTACAGGGTTCGGCGCAACCGGGGAGCTGTTTTTT.

The V gene is TRBV5-6, the J gene TRBJ2-7, with D perhaps matching TRBD2 (6 bases). V gave up 2 bases and J gave up 6 bases, with 15 bases separating them. Per the germline V gene, CDR1 is SGHDT and CDR2 is YYEEEE. There are 14 residues in the CDR3. CDR3 bases: TGTGCCAGCAGCTTCTACGGGAGTTCGCTCGAGCAGTACTTC. It codes for CASSFYGSSLEQYF.

The rearrangement joins TRBV2 to TRBJ1-2; 8 bases map to TRBD1. Germline V gene sequence: CDR1 SNHLY, CDR2 FYNNEI. This CDR3 is 16 amino acids long. The trim removed 5 bases at V and 6 bases at J, leaving 14 bases unmatched. CDR3 DNA: TGTGCCAGCAGTCGACACCCCGGGACAGGTACGGATGGCTACACCTTC. This codes for CASSRHPGTGTDGYTF. The whole variable domain, filled in from reference TRBV2 and TRBJ1-2, reads EPEVTQTPSHQVTQMGQEVILRCVPISNHLYFYWYRQILGQKVEFLVSFYNNEISEKSEIFDDQFSVERPDGSNFTLKIRSTKLEDSAMYFCASSRHPGTGTDGYTFGSGTRLTVV.

The V call is TRBV30, the J call TRBJ2-3, with 8 bases aligning to TRBD2. Per germline, CDR1 GTSNPN and CDR2 SVGIG (reference sequence). Trimming at V came to 4 bases and at J to 1 base, leaving 7 bases not matched to a gene. This CDR3 contains 15 residues. CDR3 loop: CAWTLAGPGTDTQYF. DNA of the CDR3: TGTGCCTGGACCTTAGCGGGGCCAGGCACAGATACGCAGTATTTT.

V gene TRBV29-1 combines with J gene TRBJ2-3; D is ambiguous. The length of the CDR3 is 13 residues. The V end lost 4 bases, the J end lost 0 bases, and 8 bases lay between the germline ends. Germline V CDR1 and CDR2: SQVTM, ANQGSEA. CDR3 region: CSVVRQSTDTQYF. The CDR3 bases are TGCAGCGTTGTCCGTCAGAGCACAGATACGCAGTATTTT.

The J gene is TRBJ1-1, the V gene TRBV19; D is uncertain. Trimming removed 3 bases at V and 2 bases at J, with 7 bases between. The germline V gene has CDR1 LNHDA and CDR2 SQIVND (reference sequence). CDR3 size: 13 residues. The chain's CDR3 is CASSIQKNTEAFF. In DNA form, the CDR3 reads TGTGCCAGTAGTATTCAGAAAAACACTGAAGCTTTCTTT.

Only one count was recorded for this clone. The rearrangement uses TRBV7-2 and TRBJ2-1; 8 nucleotides line up with TRBD1. Germline V lookup: CDR1 SGHTA, CDR2 FQGNSA. The CDR3 totals 15 residues. V trimming: 5 bases; J trimming: 5 bases; junction bases outside the gene matches: 8. This CDR3 reads CASSPGTGNHNEQFF. DNA for the CDR3: TGTGCCAGCAGCCCTGGGACAGGTAATCACAATGAGCAGTTCTTC.